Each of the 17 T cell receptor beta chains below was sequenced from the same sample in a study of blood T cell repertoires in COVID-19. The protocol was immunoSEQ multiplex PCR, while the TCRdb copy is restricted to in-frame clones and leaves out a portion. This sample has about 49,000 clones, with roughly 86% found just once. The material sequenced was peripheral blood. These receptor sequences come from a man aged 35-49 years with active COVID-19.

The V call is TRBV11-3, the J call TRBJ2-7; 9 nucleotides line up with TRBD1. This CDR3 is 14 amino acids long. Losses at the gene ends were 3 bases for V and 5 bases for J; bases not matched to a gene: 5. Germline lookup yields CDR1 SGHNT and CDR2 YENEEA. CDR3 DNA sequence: TGTGCCAGCAGCTTTGGGACAGGGATTAACGAGCAGTACTTC. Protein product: CASSFGTGINEQYF.

As DNA, the CDR3 is TGTGCCTGGAGTGCGGGACAGGGGTATGGCGAGCAGTACTTC. It is translated as CAWSAGQGYGEQYF. The gene calls are TRBV30 and TRBJ2-7, with 10 bases fitting TRBD1. The V gene's germline CDR1 is GTSNPN and CDR2 SVGIG (reference sequence). V was clipped by 1 base and J by 6 bases; unmatched bases: 6. The length of the CDR3 is 14 residues.

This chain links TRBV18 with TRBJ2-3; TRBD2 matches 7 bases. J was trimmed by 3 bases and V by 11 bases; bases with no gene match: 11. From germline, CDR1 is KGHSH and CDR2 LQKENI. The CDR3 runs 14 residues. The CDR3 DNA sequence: TGTGCCTCGGGAGGCTCTGGAGGTACAGATACGCAGTATTTT. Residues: CASGGSGGTDTQYF.

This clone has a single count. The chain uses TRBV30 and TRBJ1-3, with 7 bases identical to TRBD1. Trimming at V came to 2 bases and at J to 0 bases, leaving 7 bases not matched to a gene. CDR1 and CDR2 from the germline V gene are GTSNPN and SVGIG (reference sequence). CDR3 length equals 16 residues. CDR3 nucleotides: TGTGCCTGGAGTACCCCGACAGGGAGCTCTGGAAACACCATATATTTT. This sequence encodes CAWSTPTGSSGNTIYF. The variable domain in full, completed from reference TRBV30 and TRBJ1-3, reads SQTIHQWPATLVQPVGSPLSLECTVEGTSNPNLYWYRQAAGRGLQLLFYSVGIGQISSEVPQNLSASRPQDRQFILSSKKLLLSDSGFYLCAWSTPTGSSGNTIYFGEGSWLTVV.

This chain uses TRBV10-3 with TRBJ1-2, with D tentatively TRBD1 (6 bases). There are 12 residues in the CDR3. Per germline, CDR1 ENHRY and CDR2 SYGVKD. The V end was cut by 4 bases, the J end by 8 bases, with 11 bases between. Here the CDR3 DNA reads TGTGCCATCAGTGTAACAGGGCAGGGCTACACCTTC. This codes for CAISVTGQGYTF.

The CDR3 nucleotides read TGTGCCAGCAGCTCTATAGGACTAGCGGGAGGGCCAATCTCCTACAATGAGCAGTTCTTC. Its translation: CASSSIGLAGGPISYNEQFF. The rearrangement uses TRBV14 and TRBJ2-1; TRBD2 aligns across 15 bases. V shed 5 bases, J shed 0 bases, and the junction held 11 bases outside the gene matches. Germline V gene data show CDR1 as SGHDN and CDR2 as FVKESK. This CDR3 has 20 amino acids.

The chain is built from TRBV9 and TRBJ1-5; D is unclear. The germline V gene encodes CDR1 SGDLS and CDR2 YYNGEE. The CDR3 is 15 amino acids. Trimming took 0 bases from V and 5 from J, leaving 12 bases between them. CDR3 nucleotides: TGTGCCAGCAGCGTAGGGGAGCGAGGGTATCAGCCCCAGCATTTT. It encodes CASSVGERGYQPQHF.

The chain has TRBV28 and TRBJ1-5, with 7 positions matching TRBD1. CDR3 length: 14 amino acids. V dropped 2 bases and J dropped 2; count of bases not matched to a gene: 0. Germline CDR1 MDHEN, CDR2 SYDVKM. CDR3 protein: CASSLGQGNQPQHF. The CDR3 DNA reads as TGTGCCAGCAGTTTAGGACAGGGCAATCAGCCCCAGCATTTT.

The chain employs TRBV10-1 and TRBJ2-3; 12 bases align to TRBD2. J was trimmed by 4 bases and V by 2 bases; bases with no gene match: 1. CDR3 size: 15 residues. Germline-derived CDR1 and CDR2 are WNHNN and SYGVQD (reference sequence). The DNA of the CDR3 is TGCGCCAGCAGTGAGGGACTAGCGGGATCAGATACGCAGTATTTT. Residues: CASSEGLAGSDTQYF.

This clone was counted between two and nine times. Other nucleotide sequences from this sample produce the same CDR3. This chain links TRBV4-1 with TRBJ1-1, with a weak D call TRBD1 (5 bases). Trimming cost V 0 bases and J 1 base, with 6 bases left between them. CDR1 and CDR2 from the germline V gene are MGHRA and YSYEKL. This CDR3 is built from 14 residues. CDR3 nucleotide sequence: TGCGCCAGCAGCCAAGATCAGGGGAACACTGAAGCTTTCTTT. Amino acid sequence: CASSQDQGNTEAFF.

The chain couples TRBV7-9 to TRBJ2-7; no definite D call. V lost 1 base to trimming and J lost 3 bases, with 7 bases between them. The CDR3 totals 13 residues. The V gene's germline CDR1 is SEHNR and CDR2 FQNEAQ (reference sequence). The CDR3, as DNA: TGTGCCAGCAGCTTAGTTCCAGACTACGAGCAGTACTTC. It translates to CASSLVPDYEQYF.

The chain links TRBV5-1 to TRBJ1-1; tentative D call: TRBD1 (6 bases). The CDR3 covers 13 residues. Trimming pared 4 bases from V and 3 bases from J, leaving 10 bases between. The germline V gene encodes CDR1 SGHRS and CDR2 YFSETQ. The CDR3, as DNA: TGCGCCAGCAGCCTCGGACAGTACACTGAAGCTTTCTTT. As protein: CASSLGQYTEAFF.

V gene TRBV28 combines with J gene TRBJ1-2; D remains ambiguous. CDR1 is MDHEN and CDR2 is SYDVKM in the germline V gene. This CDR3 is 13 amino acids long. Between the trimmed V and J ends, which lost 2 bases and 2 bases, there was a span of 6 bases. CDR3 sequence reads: CASSLPQNYGYTF. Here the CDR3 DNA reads TGTGCCAGCAGTTTACCCCAGAACTATGGCTACACCTTC.

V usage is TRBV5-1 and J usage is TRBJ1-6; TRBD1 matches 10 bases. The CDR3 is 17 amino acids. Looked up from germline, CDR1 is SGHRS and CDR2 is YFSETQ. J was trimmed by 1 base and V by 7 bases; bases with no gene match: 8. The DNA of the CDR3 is TGCGCCAGCCGTTCGGGACAGGGGAATTCCTATAATTCACCCCTCCACTTT. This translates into CASRSGQGNSYNSPLHF.

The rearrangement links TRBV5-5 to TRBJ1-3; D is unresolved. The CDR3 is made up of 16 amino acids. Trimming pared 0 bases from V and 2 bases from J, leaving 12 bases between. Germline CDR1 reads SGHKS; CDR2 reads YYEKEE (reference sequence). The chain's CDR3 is CASSLANPSPGNTIYF. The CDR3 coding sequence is TGTGCCAGCAGCTTGGCCAATCCGAGTCCTGGAAACACCATATATTTT.

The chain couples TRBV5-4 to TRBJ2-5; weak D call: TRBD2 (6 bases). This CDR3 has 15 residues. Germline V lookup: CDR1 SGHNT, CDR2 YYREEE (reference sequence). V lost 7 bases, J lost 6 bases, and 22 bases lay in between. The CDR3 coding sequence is TGTGCCAGCGAGCCCGGGGGTCGGGGAATGAAGACCCAGTACTTC. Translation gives CASEPGGRGMKTQYF.

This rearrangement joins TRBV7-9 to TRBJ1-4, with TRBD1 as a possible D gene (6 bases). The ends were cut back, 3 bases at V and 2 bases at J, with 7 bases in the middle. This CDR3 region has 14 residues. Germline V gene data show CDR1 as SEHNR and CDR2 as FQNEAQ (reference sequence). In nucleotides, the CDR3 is TGTGCCAGCAGCTTTAGGGGGACTAATGAAAAACTGTTTTTT. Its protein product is CASSFRGTNEKLFF.